The rows below give T cell receptor beta chains drawn from one sample of a study of post-analysis software for immune sequencing data. TCRdb re-called the PCR reads through MiXCR, storing one row per CDR3 protein. The repertoire holds roughly 600,000 distinct CDR3 sequences, around 44% seen once, with 1.7% in the top ten. The sample comprised blood. These receptors originate from a girl aged 5-17 years with multiple sclerosis. Each CDR3 is given with its conserved first and last residue. D genes are given only for firm matches. Some rows have no size entry. The others give once, few or many, or a class for an expanded clone.

abundance | j_gene | len | v_gene | d_gene | CDR3nt | CDR3aa
many | TRBJ2-5 | 14 | TRBV10-1 | - | TGCGCCAGCAGTGAGACGGGCCGCCAAGAGACCCAGTACTTC | CASSETGRQETQYF
- | TRBJ1-1 | 12 | TRBV2 | - | TGTGCCAGCAGTGGGTGGAACACTGAAGCTTTCTTT | CASSGWNTEAFF
few | TRBJ1-5 | 13 | TRBV12-3/TRBV12-4 | - | TGTGCCAGCCGGGGACGTAGCAATCAGCCCCAGCATTTT | CASRGRSNQPQHF
- | TRBJ1-2 | 16 | TRBV20-1 | - | TGCAGTGCTAGAGGCGGGACTTCCGCACCTTTGGATGGCTACACCTTC | CSARGGTSAPLDGYTF
- | TRBJ2-2 | 15 | TRBV7-2 | - | TGTGCCAGCAGCCTCGCCCGCGCCGACACCGGGGAGCTGTTTTTT | CASSLARADTGELFF
- | TRBJ2-5 | 13 | TRBV3-1 | - | TGTGCCAGCAGCCATAGACGACAAGAGACCCAGTACTTC | CASSHRRQETQYF
- | TRBJ2-1 | 16 | TRBV4-1 | TRBD1 | TGCGCCAGCAGCCAACAACGACAGGGGGGGTACAATGAGCAGTTCTTC | CASSQQRQGGYNEQFF
- | TRBJ1-1 | 15 | TRBV12-3/TRBV12-4 | TRBD1 | TGTGCCAGCAGTGTAGGGACAGGGGGCCGGATTGAAGCTTTCTTT | CASSVGTGGRIEAFF
few | TRBJ1-5 | 16 | TRBV7-8 | - | TGTGCCAGCAGCTCGGCAGGGCGTCATAGCAATCAGCCCCAGCATTTT | CASSSAGRHSNQPQHF
- | TRBJ1-2 | 16 | TRBV5-1 | - | TGCGCCAGCAGCGAAGCCGGGACGGCTCTTGTGAATGGCTACACCTTC | CASSEAGTALVNGYTF
few | TRBJ2-7 | 14 | TRBV29-1 | TRBD2 | TGCAGCGCTCTCGGACTAGCGGGGACCTACGAGCAGTACTTC | CSALGLAGTYEQYF
few | TRBJ2-7 | 15 | TRBV7-8 | TRBD2 | TGTGCCAGCACCGCACTAGCGGGCCGGACTCTCGAGCAGTACTTC | CASTALAGRTLEQYF
few | TRBJ2-4 | 14 | TRBV6-2/TRBV6-3 | - | TGTGCCAGCAGTTATTTTCGAGACAAAAACATTCAGTACTTC | CASSYFRDKNIQYF
- | TRBJ2-3 | 14 | TRBV7-2 | - | TGTGCCAGCAGTTCTAAGGACAGCACAGATACGCAGTATTTT | CASSSKDSTDTQYF
- | TRBJ2-7 | 14 | TRBV11-2 | - | TGTGCCAGCAGCTTAGATCCCGACTTCTACGAGCAGTACTTC | CASSLDPDFYEQYF
- | TRBJ2-7 | 13 | TRBV20-1 | TRBD2 | TGCAGTGCTAAACGGGAGGGTTCCTACGAGCAGTACTTC | CSAKREGSYEQYF
- | TRBJ2-7 | 13 | TRBV3-1 | - | TGTGCCACCCAGGGAGACCTAACAGGCGAGCAGTACTTC | CATQGDLTGEQYF
- | TRBJ2-1 | 17 | TRBV6-5 | TRBD1 | TGTGCCAGCAGTTACTCCCCCGGACAGGGCTCCTACAATGAGCAGTTCTTC | CASSYSPGQGSYNEQFF
once | TRBJ2-1 | 16 | TRBV6-1 | - | TGTGCCAGCAGTGTAGTTGGAGAAAGCTCCTACAATGAGCAGTTCTTC | CASSVVGESSYNEQFF
once | TRBJ2-7 | 12 | TRBV12-3/TRBV12-4 | - | TGTGCCAGCGCCCCGGGGACCTACGAGCAGTACTTC | CASAPGTYEQYF
- | TRBJ2-3 | 12 | TRBV27 | - | TGTGCCAGCAGTTCCTACCCACCTACGCAGTATTTT | CASSSYPPTQYF
- | TRBJ2-1 | 14 | TRBV12-3/TRBV12-4 | TRBD2 | TGTGCCAGCAGTTTATCGGGACTACTGAATGAGCAGTTCTTC | CASSLSGLLNEQFF
few | TRBJ2-7 | 12 | TRBV12-3/TRBV12-4 | - | TGTGCCAGCAGTTTAGAACTCCTCGAGCAGTACTTC | CASSLELLEQYF
- | TRBJ2-3 | 14 | TRBV5-6 | - | TGTGCCAGCAGTTCGGGGTCATGGACAGATACGCAGTATTTT | CASSSGSWTDTQYF
- | TRBJ1-2 | 14 | TRBV7-9 | TRBD1 | TGTGCCAGCAGCTTAGTAGACAGGGCTCATGGCTACACCTTC | CASSLVDRAHGYTF
- | TRBJ2-7 | 14 | TRBV27 | - | TGTGCCAGCAGTGCCCCACATCCGCCCTACGAGCAGTACTTC | CASSAPHPPYEQYF
many | TRBJ2-6 | 13 | TRBV12-3/TRBV12-4 | - | TGTGCCAGCAGGTTCTCTGGGGCCAACGTCCTGACTTTC | CASRFSGANVLTF
- | TRBJ2-2 | 15 | TRBV5-5 | - | TGTGCCAGCAGGACCAGGGGATCGGGCACCGGGGAGCTGTTTTTT | CASRTRGSGTGELFF
- | TRBJ2-3 | 15 | TRBV5-1 | TRBD1 | TGCGCCAGCAGCTCACAGGGGCTACCCACAGATACGCAGTATTTT | CASSSQGLPTDTQYF
- | TRBJ2-3 | 14 | TRBV5-1 | - | TGCGCCAGCAGCTTCGGTCGTATGGCAGATACGCAGTATTTT | CASSFGRMADTQYF
- | TRBJ2-3 | 11 | TRBV12-3/TRBV12-4 | - | TGTGCCAGCAGTTTAGAGGGACGTCAGTATTTT | CASSLEGRQYF
few | TRBJ2-1 | 14 | TRBV20-1 | TRBD1 | TGCAGTGCTAGCGACAGGGGGATCTACAATGAGCAGTTCTTC | CSASDRGIYNEQFF
- | TRBJ2-3 | 12 | TRBV4-1 | - | TGCGCCAGCAGCCAATTTTCGGATACGCAGTATTTT | CASSQFSDTQYF
few | TRBJ2-3 | 14 | TRBV10-3 | TRBD2 | TGTGCCATCAGTGACGGGGGGACGGTAGATACGCAGTATTTT | CAISDGGTVDTQYF
once | TRBJ2-5 | 13 | TRBV20-1 | TRBD2 | TGCAGTGCCTTACTAGCGGGAGGAGAGACCCAGTACTTC | CSALLAGGETQYF
few | TRBJ2-5 | 15 | TRBV5-1 | - | TGCGCCAGCAGTCTAGGGGGGCCTTGGCAAGAGACCCAGTACTTC | CASSLGGPWQETQYF
- | TRBJ2-1 | 12 | TRBV7-2 | - | TGTGCCAGCAGCTCCGAGGGGATTCGGCAGTTCTTC | CASSSEGIRQFF
few | TRBJ1-2 | 14 | TRBV5-1 | - | TGCGCCAGCAGCCGAGTACAGGGTAACTATGGCTACACCTTC | CASSRVQGNYGYTF
few | TRBJ2-1 | 16 | TRBV5-1 | TRBD2 | TGCGCCAGCAGCTCCGGGACTAGCGGGAGGGCCAGTGAGCAGTTCTTC | CASSSGTSGRASEQFF
few | TRBJ2-7 | 15 | TRBV11-2 | - | TGTGCCAGCAGCTCCATTCGGGACGGCTCCTACGAGCAGTACTTC | CASSSIRDGSYEQYF
- | TRBJ2-5 | 15 | TRBV5-8 | - | TGTGCCAGCAGCTTCACTAGTACTACCCAAGAGACCCAGTACTTC | CASSFTSTTQETQYF
once | TRBJ2-3 | 15 | TRBV10-3 | - | TGTGCCATCAGTGAGTCAGGGGCCGCCACAGATACGCAGTATTTT | CAISESGAATDTQYF
- | TRBJ2-5 | 13 | TRBV29-1 | - | TGCAGCGGAAAGGGAGGCCCCAGGGAGACCCAGTACTTC | CSGKGGPRETQYF
few | TRBJ1-2 | 12 | TRBV6-6 | - | TGTGCCGGCGGTCGGTTCGACTATGGCTACACCTTC | CAGGRFDYGYTF
- | TRBJ1-4 | 14 | TRBV5-1 | TRBD1 | TGCGCCAGCACCGATGGGACAGGGCGCGAAAAACTGTTTTTT | CASTDGTGREKLFF
few | TRBJ2-3 | 15 | TRBV28 | - | TGTGCCAGCAGTTTTGTTGGGGGCGCCTCAGATACGCAGTATTTT | CASSFVGGASDTQYF